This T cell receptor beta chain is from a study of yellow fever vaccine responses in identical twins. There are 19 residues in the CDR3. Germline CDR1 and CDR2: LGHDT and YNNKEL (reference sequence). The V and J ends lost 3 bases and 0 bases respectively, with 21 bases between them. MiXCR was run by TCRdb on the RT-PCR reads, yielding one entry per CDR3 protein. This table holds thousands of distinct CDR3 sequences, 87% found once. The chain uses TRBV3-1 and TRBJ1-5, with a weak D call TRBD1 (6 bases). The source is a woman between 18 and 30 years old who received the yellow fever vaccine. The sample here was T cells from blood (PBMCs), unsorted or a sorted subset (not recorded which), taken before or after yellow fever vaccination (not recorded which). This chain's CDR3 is CASSQPGTRRPYSNQPQHF. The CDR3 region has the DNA TGTGCCAGCAGCCAGCCCGGGACACGGAGGCCATATAGCAATCAGCCCCAGCATTTT.